This TCR beta chain was found in a study of CXCR3-negative and CXCR3-positive naive CD8 T cells. Study results and caveats: Within a donor, both naive subsets shared TRBV-TRBJ usage, unlike memory cells. Relative to memory CD8+ cells, whose diversity was much lower, both naive subsets had comparably high diversity.

Points on this clonotype: Its antigen remains unknown.

UMI-labeled 5' RACE yielded the TRB cDNA libraries. From the 5' RACE reads, TCRdb lists one entry per CDR3 protein and no DNA. The sample has just under 45,000 distinct CDR3 sequences. The germline CDR1 and CDR2 sequences are SGHVS and FNYEAQ. The CDR3 spans 13 residues. Specimen: memory CD8+ T cells from blood. The chain employs TRBV7-6 and TRBJ1-1. This receptor was identified in a human donor in good health. Some clones in this sample may be carry-over from other donors' samples. The CDR3 here is CASSLFGEGEAFF.